The 32 T cell receptor beta chains reported below all come from one sample, sequenced in a study of identical twins. TCRdb ran MiXCR on the 5' RACE reads and lists one entry per CDR3 protein. This sample has about 700,000 distinct CDR3 sequences, with less than 7% found just once. Sequencing input: naive T cells sorted from blood. Source of these receptors: a man younger than 30 in good health.

This clonotype has a count of ten or more. The V and J genes are TRBV5-1 and TRBJ2-7; tentative D call: TRBD2 (5 bases). Trimming removed 0 bases from V and 2 bases from J, with 15 bases in between. This CDR3 has 16 amino acids. Looked up from germline, CDR1 is SGHRS and CDR2 is YFSETQ. Written as DNA, the CDR3 is TGCGCCAGCAGCTTGGCCCCTGGACTGGATCCCTACGAGCAGTACTTC. This sequence encodes CASSLAPGLDPYEQYF.

There are a few counts of this clonotype. The rearrangement uses TRBV7-8 and TRBJ2-5; a weak D match, TRBD2 (6 bases). This CDR3 contains 14 residues. The V and J ends lost 10 bases and 5 bases respectively, with 20 bases between them. Germline CDR1 and CDR2: SGHVS and FQNEAQ. Written as DNA, the CDR3 is TGTGCCATCGACCTCAGTCCGGGAGCTGAGACCCAGTACTTC. Protein product: CAIDLSPGAETQYF.

This clonotype was found many times. The chain links TRBV7-2 to TRBJ2-4; D gene ambiguous. V gave up 7 bases and J gave up 5 bases, with 9 bases separating them. The CDR3 is 12 residues long. CDR1 is SGHTA and CDR2 is FQGNSA in the germline V gene. CDR3 coding DNA: TGTGCCAGCACCCTTGGGGAAAACATTCAGTACTTC. The encoded protein is CASTLGENIQYF. Combining the CDR3 with reference TRBV7-2 and TRBJ2-4 gives the whole variable domain GAGVSQSPSNKVTEKGKDVELRCDPISGHTALYWYRQSLGQGLEFLIYFQGNSAPDKSGLPSDRFSAERTGGSVSTLTIQRTQQEDSAVYLCASTLGENIQYFGAGTRLSVL.

The rearrangement joins TRBV27 to TRBJ2-6, with TRBD2 matching 12 bases. Germline CDR1 and CDR2: MNHEY and SMNVEV (reference sequence). Losses at the gene ends were 3 bases for V and 0 bases for J; bases not matched to a gene: 9. The CDR3 runs to 20 residues. CDR3 sequence (DNA): TGTGCCAGCAGTTTCGGTCCCCGACTAGCGGGAGACTCTGGGGCCAACGTCCTGACTTTC. It is translated as CASSFGPRLAGDSGANVLTF.

The table lists this clonotype with many counts. The gene calls are TRBV10-3 and TRBJ2-1; 7 bases map to TRBD1. The CDR3 totals 13 residues. Germline V CDR1 and CDR2: ENHRY, SYGVKD. V gave up 6 bases and J gave up 6 bases; unmatched junction bases: 5. Here the CDR3 reads CAIRTGVGNEQFF. In DNA, the CDR3 is TGTGCCATCAGAACAGGGGTAGGCAATGAGCAGTTCTTC.

The sample holds many counts of this clonotype. Written as DNA, the CDR3 is TGTGCCACCAGGGACCGGGCGGGAGGAAGCGATGAGCAGTTCTTC. Its protein is CATRDRAGGSDEQFF. The chain has TRBV15 and TRBJ2-1; 8 bases line up with TRBD2. The ends lost 6 bases at V and 8 bases at J; junction bases unmatched: 12. CDR3 length equals 15 residues. Germline lookup yields CDR1 LNHNV and CDR2 YYDKDF (reference sequence).

Many counts were recorded for this clonotype. V is TRBV12-3 or TRBV12-4 and J is TRBJ2-2; D not certain. The CDR3 runs to 16 residues. Trimming pared 5 bases from V and 3 bases from J, leaving 16 bases between. CDR3 region: CASSTEVQLDTGELFF. Here the CDR3 DNA reads TGTGCCAGCAGTACAGAAGTCCAGCTGGACACCGGGGAGCTGTTTTTT.

This clonotype has a count of ten or more. V is TRBV4-1 and J is TRBJ1-5; 8 bases map to TRBD1. Trimming took 0 bases from V and 2 from J; bases not matched to a gene: 6. The length of the CDR3 is 17 residues. Germline V CDR1 and CDR2: MGHRA, YSYEKL. Here the CDR3 DNA reads TGCGCCAGCAGCCAAGATGGGGCAGGGGGCCGCAATCAGCCCCAGCATTTT. Amino acids: CASSQDGAGGRNQPQHF.

This clonotype was counted many times. The gene calls are TRBV20-1 and TRBJ2-7, with 8 bases lining up with TRBD2. CDR1 is DFQATT, CDR2 SNEGSKA, per germline (reference sequence). The CDR3 is 12 residues long. Trimming at V came to 7 bases and at J to 5 bases, leaving 7 bases not matched to a gene. CDR3: CSVGSGSHEQYF. CDR3 DNA sequence: TGCAGTGTAGGAAGCGGGAGCCACGAGCAGTACTTC.

The table lists this clonotype with many counts. The chain has TRBV5-1 and TRBJ2-7; D may be TRBD2 (5 bases). V dropped 6 bases and J dropped 5 bases, with 15 bases sitting between them. Germline V gene lookup returns CDR1 SGHRS and CDR2 YFSETQ. This CDR3 is 13 amino acids long. The CDR3 sequence is CASKGDLTDEQYV. CDR3 DNA: TGCGCCAGCAAGGGAGACCTGACGGACGAGCAGTACGTC.

The chain is built from TRBV4-2 and TRBJ2-3; 11 bases match TRBD2. Germline values: CDR1 LGHNA, CDR2 YNFKEQ. This CDR3 region has 17 residues. V shed 4 bases and J 6 bases; nucleotides not matched to a gene: 12. Here the CDR3 reads CASSPGTSGLFLDTQYF. The CDR3 DNA sequence: TGTGCCAGCAGCCCTGGGACTAGCGGTCTATTCTTGGATACGCAGTATTTT.

This clonotype has a count of ten or more. The chain recombines TRBV4-2 with TRBJ1-2; D perhaps matches TRBD1 (6 bases). Trimming pared 0 bases from V and 4 bases from J, leaving 12 bases between. The CDR3 contains 15 residues. Germline lookup yields CDR1 LGHNA and CDR2 YNFKEQ. The CDR3 reads CASSQETGAAYGYTF. The CDR3 bases are TGTGCCAGCAGCCAAGAAACGGGGGCAGCCTATGGCTACACCTTC.

This clonotype has more than one count but fewer than ten. The rearrangement joins TRBV3-1 to TRBJ2-3; 11 bases are a match to TRBD2. Germline CDR1 LGHDT, CDR2 YNNKEL (reference sequence). The V gene end was trimmed by 5 bases and the J gene end by 5 bases; junction bases not matched to a gene: 9. This CDR3 is 16 amino acids long. CDR3 coding DNA: TGTGCCAGCAGCATTAAACGCCTAGCGGGAGGAGATACGCAGTATTTT. It is translated as CASSIKRLAGGDTQYF.

In this sample, this clonotype turned up many times. The chain is built from TRBV6-4 and TRBJ2-3; a weak D match, TRBD1 (7 bases). Trimming stripped 3 bases from V and 5 bases from J, with 12 bases between. This CDR3 is 14 amino acids long. CDR1 MRHNA and CDR2 SNTAGT come from the germline V gene. The CDR3 loop is CASSEGQGGDTQYF. In DNA, the CDR3 is TGTGCCAGCAGTGAGGGCCAGGGGGGAGATACGCAGTATTTT.

This rearrangement joins TRBV6-4 to TRBJ2-6; no clear D gene. Germline V gene sequence: CDR1 MRHNA, CDR2 SNTAGT. This CDR3 is built from 16 residues. V lost 3 bases and J lost 1, with 10 bases in between. In nucleotides, the CDR3 is TGTGCCAGCAGTGATGGGTCCCAATCTGGGGCCAACGTCCTGACTTTC. Residues: CASSDGSQSGANVLTF.

This clonotype appeared many times. The CDR3 loop is CASSQDFGGEAFF. The CDR3 bases are TGCGCCAGCAGCCAAGATTTCGGGGGCGAAGCTTTCTTT. The chain carries TRBV4-3 and TRBJ1-1; weak D call: TRBD1 (6 bases). This CDR3 has 13 residues. Germline V gene lookup returns CDR1 LGHNA and CDR2 YSLEER. V lost 0 bases and J lost 8, with 10 bases in between.

This clonotype was observed many times. The CDR3: CASGTSGSPEQYF. In DNA, the CDR3 is TGTGCCAGTGGGACTAGCGGGAGTCCCGAGCAGTACTTC. The chain joins TRBV28 to TRBJ2-7; 14 positions agree with TRBD2. Germline V gene lookup returns CDR1 MDHEN and CDR2 SYDVKM. This CDR3 comprises 13 residues. Trimming took 9 bases from V and 6 from J; bases not matched to a gene: 4. Looking up the rest from reference TRBV28 and TRBJ2-7 gives the full variable domain: DVKVTQSSRYLVKRTGEKVFLECVQDMDHENMFWYRQDPGLGLRLIYFSYDVKMKEKGDIPEGYSVSREKKERFSLILESASTNQTSMYLCASGTSGSPEQYFGPGTRLTVT.

This clonotype came up many times. The rearrangement joins TRBV12-3 or TRBV12-4 to TRBJ2-3; no clear D. Trimming pared 6 bases from V and 3 bases from J, leaving 4 bases between. The CDR3 totals 11 residues. The CDR3 protein is CASRETDTQYF. The CDR3 bases are TGTGCCAGCAGGGAAACAGATACGCAGTATTTT.

Here the CDR3 reads CASSQPGTGSNQPQHF. The CDR3 DNA is TGTGCCAGCAGCCAACCCGGGACAGGGAGCAATCAGCCCCAGCATTTT. The chain links TRBV12-3 or TRBV12-4 to TRBJ1-5; 9 bases are shared with TRBD1. The V and J ends lost 6 bases and 1 base, in that order; junction bases with no gene match: 7. This CDR3 is built from 16 residues.

There are a few counts of this clonotype. CDR3 bases: TGTGCCAGCAGCGTAGATAGGAGGGATACGCAGTATTTT. Amino acids: CASSVDRRDTQYF. The rearrangement joins TRBV9 to TRBJ2-3; D is possibly TRBD2 (5 bases). The CDR3 is made up of 13 amino acids. CDR1 is SGDLS, CDR2 YYNGEE, per germline. Trimming stripped 0 bases from V and 6 bases from J, with 8 bases between.

Many counts were recorded for this clonotype. This rearrangement joins TRBV12-3 or TRBV12-4 to TRBJ2-1, with 10 bases aligning to TRBD2. The CDR3 length is 20 residues. J lost 1 base, V lost 6 bases, and 18 bases had no gene match. The CDR3 here is CASSPEGLLAGAKSYNEQFF. The DNA for the CDR3 is TGTGCCAGCAGCCCAGAGGGGTTGCTAGCGGGGGCGAAGTCCTACAATGAGCAGTTCTTC.

This clonotype was found many times. V and J are TRBV7-8 and TRBJ2-5, with D perhaps given as TRBD1 or TRBD2 (5 bases each). V was pared by 3 bases and J by 0 bases, with 8 bases between. The CDR3 consists of 14 residues. Germline-derived CDR1 and CDR2 are SGHVS and FQNEAQ. CDR3 nucleotide sequence: TGTGCCAGCAGCTTGGGGGTGGACCAAGAGACCCAGTACTTC. Protein product: CASSLGVDQETQYF.

This clonotype showed up many times. The rearrangement uses TRBV12-3 or TRBV12-4 and TRBJ1-3; D ambiguous. The CDR3 length is 15 residues. Between the trimmed V and J ends, which lost 2 bases and 0 bases, there was a span of 8 bases. In DNA form, the CDR3 reads TGTGCCAGCAGTTTAAGGGAGTTCTCTGGAAACACCATATATTTT. Protein: CASSLREFSGNTIYF.

This sequence joins TRBV14 and TRBJ2-3; TRBD2 matches at 8 bases. Germline V lookup: CDR1 SGHDN, CDR2 FVKESK. This CDR3 comprises 14 residues. Trimming at V came to 4 bases and at J to 5 bases, leaving 5 bases not matched to a gene. CDR3 protein: CASSPRGGKDTQYF. DNA for the CDR3: TGTGCCAGCAGCCCCCGGGGGGGGAAAGATACGCAGTATTTT. Filled out from reference TRBV14 and TRBJ2-3, the complete variable domain reads EAGVTQFPSHSVIEKGQTVTLRCDPISGHDNLYWYRRVMGKEIKFLLHFVKESKQDESGMPNNRFLAERTGGTYSTLKVQPAELEDSGVYFCASSPRGGKDTQYFGPGTRLTVL.

DNA of the CDR3: TGTGCCAGCAGCCTTACCGCATTAAACAGGGGGCTCGCCGGGGAGCTGTTTTTT. Protein: CASSLTALNRGLAGELFF. The chain combines TRBV12-3 or TRBV12-4 with TRBJ2-2; 9 nucleotides align to TRBD1. The CDR3 consists of 18 residues. After removal of 6 bases from V and 6 bases from J, the junction contained 17 bases not matched to a gene.

This clonotype has just a few counts. V usage is TRBV20-1 and J usage is TRBJ2-3, with 7 bases aligning to TRBD2. The CDR3 is made up of 14 amino acids. Germline V lookup: CDR1 DFQATT, CDR2 SNEGSKA (reference sequence). CDR3 sequence: CAMDFGRPSDTQYF. The DNA for the CDR3 is TGCGCAATGGATTTCGGGAGGCCCTCGGATACGCAGTATTTT.

In this sample, this clonotype turned up a few times. The V call is TRBV12-3 or TRBV12-4, the J call TRBJ1-5; D remains ambiguous. The CDR3 is 14 amino acids. V shed 4 bases and J shed 5 bases, with 12 bases lying between them. As DNA, the CDR3 is TGTGCCAGCAGTTCCCCGCACTTGTATCAGCCCCAGCATTTT. Residues: CASSSPHLYQPQHF.

This clonotype was seen repeatedly, ten times or more. J is TRBJ2-4 and V is TRBV20-1; unclear D gene. CDR3 length: 13 amino acids. The germline gives CDR1 DFQATT, CDR2 SNEGSKA (reference sequence). Trimming removed 1 base at V and 0 bases at J, with 4 bases between. CDR3 region: CSARGVAKNIQYF. In DNA form, the CDR3 reads TGCAGTGCTAGAGGGGTAGCCAAAAACATTCAGTACTTC.

The table lists this clonotype with a few counts. V usage is TRBV4-2 and J usage is TRBJ1-5, with D possibly being TRBD1 (5 bases). Trimming removed 1 base from V and 5 bases from J, with 15 bases in between. Germline CDR1 reads LGHNA; CDR2 reads YNFKEQ. CDR3 length equals 16 residues. The CDR3 protein is CASSQVSAGRHQPQHF. The CDR3 DNA reads TGTGCCAGCAGCCAAGTTTCGGCAGGGCGCCATCAGCCCCAGCATTTT.

The chain uses TRBV12-3 or TRBV12-4 and TRBJ1-4; the D gene is possibly TRBD1 (5 bases). V dropped 3 bases and J dropped 10 bases, with 9 bases sitting between them. CDR3 length: 12 residues. The CDR3 DNA is TGTGCCAGCAGTTTTCAGGGAGGAAAACTGTTTTTT. This gives the protein CASSFQGGKLFF.

This clonotype has ten or more counts. The junction departs from the called germline gene at one end, perhaps through a read error. This chain uses TRBV5-1 with TRBJ1-5; 9 nucleotides match TRBD1. Germline CDR1 and CDR2: SGHRS and YFSETQ. The CDR3 extends over 14 amino acids. The CDR3 DNA sequence: TGTGCCAGCAGTCCTGGACAGGGGAATCAGCCCCAGCATTTT. Amino acid sequence: CASSPGQGNQPQHF.

This clonotype was observed a few times. J is TRBJ2-1 and V is TRBV7-3; 8 nucleotides align to TRBD1. Unmatched junction bases numbered 6, after V lost 5 bases and J lost 6 bases. This CDR3 is built from 14 residues. Germline values: CDR1 SGHTA, CDR2 FQGTGA. The chain's CDR3 is CASSRTTGVNEQFF. The CDR3 DNA follows: TGTGCCAGCAGCCGAACGACAGGGGTCAATGAGCAGTTCTTC.